This T cell receptor (beta chain) was identified during a study of T-cell reconstitution after alpha-beta-depleted transplantation in children. A TCRbeta library incorporating unique molecular identifiers was prepared. From the PCR reads, TCRdb called clonotypes with MiXCR, one entry per CDR3 protein. The table lists approximately 400,000 distinct CDR3 sequences, about a tenth of them singletons. With 5 bases clipped from V and 5 bases from J, the junction kept 9 bases outside the gene matches. Germline V gene lookup returns CDR1 LNHNV and CDR2 YYDKDF (reference sequence). The CDR3 spans 16 residues.

Sequenced here: PBMCs from the stem cell graft donor, sampled from the stem cell graft. The receptor was derived from a human donor who donated a stem cell graft to a child with acute myeloid leukemia. The V and J genes are TRBV15 and TRBJ2-3; 11 bases are shared with TRBD2. CDR3 in DNA: TGTGCCACCAGCCCCGGGACTAGCGGCCCCGGAGATACGCAGTATTTT. It is translated as CATSPGTSGPGDTQYF.